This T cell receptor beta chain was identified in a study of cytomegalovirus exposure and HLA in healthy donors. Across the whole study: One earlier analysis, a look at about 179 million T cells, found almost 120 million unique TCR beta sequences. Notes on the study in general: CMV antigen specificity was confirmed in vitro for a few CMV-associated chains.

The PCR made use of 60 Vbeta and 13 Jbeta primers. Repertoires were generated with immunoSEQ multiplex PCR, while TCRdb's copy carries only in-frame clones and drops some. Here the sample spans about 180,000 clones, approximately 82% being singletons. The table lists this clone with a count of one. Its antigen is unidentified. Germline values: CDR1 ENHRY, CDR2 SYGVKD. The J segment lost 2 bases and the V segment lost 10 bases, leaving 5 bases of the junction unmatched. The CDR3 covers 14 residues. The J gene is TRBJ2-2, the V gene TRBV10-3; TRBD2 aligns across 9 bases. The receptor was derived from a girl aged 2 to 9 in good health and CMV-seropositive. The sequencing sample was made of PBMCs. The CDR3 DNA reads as TGTGCCACCAGCGGGGGGCGCAACACCGGGGAGCTGTTTTTT. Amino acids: CATSGGRNTGELFF.